A single sample is the source of the 12 T cell receptor beta chains below, sequenced in a study of CD8 T cells in ankylosing spondylitis. Each CDR3 protein is one row after TCRdb ran MiXCR on the 5' RACE reads. The sample shows approximately 92,000 distinct CDR3 sequences, just under 9% of them seen only once. The material sequenced was blood, either unsorted or a sorted T cell fraction (not recorded which). The receptors were sampled from a male donor with ankylosing spondylitis or in good health (not recorded which).

This clonotype was seen repeatedly, ten times or more. The chain is built from TRBV5-1 and TRBJ2-7, with D possibly matching TRBD1 (5 bases). The CDR3 has 15 amino acids. Germline CDR1 SGHRS, CDR2 YFSETQ. The V gene lost 2 bases and the J gene lost 4 bases, with 16 bases spanning the gap. The CDR3 spells CASSLKGEGRYEQYF. As DNA, the CDR3 is TGCGCCAGCAGCTTAAAAGGGGAAGGCCGATACGAGCAGTACTTC.

The V and J genes are TRBV4-1 and TRBJ2-7; 9 bases fit TRBD1. This CDR3 has 15 residues. V gave up 2 bases and J gave up 2 bases; unmatched junction bases: 4. Germline CDR1 and CDR2: MGHRA and YSYEKL. The chain's CDR3 is CASSQPGTGTYEQYF. CDR3 sequence (DNA): TGCGCCAGCAGCCAACCCGGGACAGGGACCTACGAGCAGTACTTC.

This clonotype was detected ten times or more. This chain links TRBV20-1 with TRBJ2-1, with 11 bases aligning to TRBD1. CDR1 is DFQATT and CDR2 is SNEGSKA in the germline V gene (reference sequence). CDR3 size: 14 residues. Trimming at V came to 6 bases and at J to 7 bases, leaving 8 bases not matched to a gene. This CDR3 reads CSATGTGGSNEQFF. The CDR3 DNA reads as TGCAGTGCCACAGGGACAGGGGGGTCGAATGAGCAGTTCTTC.

This clonotype showed up many times. The CDR3 sequence: CSAPPQGSQTGELFF. The CDR3, as DNA: TGCAGTGCCCCTCCTCAGGGCAGTCAGACCGGGGAGCTGTTTTTT. The V and J genes are TRBV20-1 and TRBJ2-2, with D perhaps TRBD1 (5 bases). The CDR3 contains 15 residues. Trimming removed 6 bases at V and 5 bases at J, with 19 bases between. Germline CDR1 and CDR2: DFQATT and SNEGSKA (reference sequence).

As regards this clonotype: One end of the junction does not line up with germline, which may come from a read error. The chain recombines TRBV28 with TRBJ1-5; D remains unclear. CDR3 length: 17 residues. Germline values: CDR1 MDHEN, CDR2 SYDVKM. The CDR3 protein is CASSFSYPLPGNRPQHF. In nucleotides, the CDR3 is TGTGCCAGCAGTTTCTCTTACCCCCTCCCGGGGAATCGGCCCCAGCATTTT.

This clonotype was picked up a small number of times. The genes are TRBV7-2 and TRBJ2-1; 7 bases match TRBD1. Germline V gene lookup returns CDR1 SGHTA and CDR2 FQGNSA. The CDR3 length is 15 residues. V dropped 6 bases and J dropped 1; count of bases not matched to a gene: 6. The CDR3 nucleotides are TGTGCCAGCAGGCGCCGGGACAGTTCCTACAATGAGCAGTTCTTC. Amino acid sequence: CASRRRDSSYNEQFF.

This rearrangement joins TRBV20-1 to TRBJ2-1; weak D call: TRBD2 (7 bases). Germline V gene sequence: CDR1 DFQATT, CDR2 SNEGSKA (reference sequence). Trimming pared 1 base from V and 2 bases from J, leaving 12 bases between. The CDR3 sequence is 15 residues long. The CDR3 DNA is TGCAGTGCTAGAGGGGGAGGGGGGGCCTACAATGAGCAGTTCTTC. Residues: CSARGGGGAYNEQFF.

At least ten counts were recorded for this clonotype. V usage is TRBV5-6 and J usage is TRBJ2-1; no clear D. Trimming shortened V by 0 bases and J by 9 bases, and 19 bases separated the two germline ends. Germline V gives CDR1 SGHDT, CDR2 YYEEEE. The CDR3 loop spans 16 amino acids. This CDR3 reads CASSLGFSRASGEQFF. The CDR3 DNA sequence: TGTGCCAGCAGCTTGGGATTTAGCCGGGCTAGTGGTGAGCAGTTCTTC.

In this sample, this clonotype turned up a few times. The V and J genes are TRBV7-3 and TRBJ2-7; 9 nucleotides align to TRBD2. V lost 5 bases to trimming and J lost 5 bases; unmatched junction nucleotides: 4. This CDR3 is built from 13 residues. The V gene's germline CDR1 is SGHTA and CDR2 FQGTGA. CDR3: CASSPGTSHEQYF. In nucleotides, the CDR3 is TGTGCCAGCAGCCCCGGGACTAGCCACGAGCAGTACTTC.

In its sample, this clonotype was seen many times. The chain employs TRBV12-3 or TRBV12-4 and TRBJ1-4; perhaps TRBD1 as D (6 bases). CDR3 length equals 13 residues. Trimming removed 8 bases from V and 7 bases from J, with 14 bases in between. CDR3 sequence: CASQGLAVEKLFF. Here the CDR3 DNA reads TGTGCCAGCCAGGGGTTAGCGGTTGAAAAACTGTTTTTT.

This clonotype was seen a few times. The J gene is TRBJ1-1, the V gene TRBV14; weak D call: TRBD1 (6 bases). V lost 5 bases, J lost 0 bases, and 13 bases lay in between. The CDR3 is 15 amino acids. Per germline, CDR1 SGHDN and CDR2 FVKESK. The CDR3 region has the DNA TGTGCCAGCAGCTACGGACAGAACGTGAACACTGAAGCTTTCTTT. Residues: CASSYGQNVNTEAFF.

The V call is TRBV28, the J call TRBJ2-5; D possibly corresponds to TRBD2 (5 bases). CDR1 and CDR2 from the germline V gene are MDHEN and SYDVKM. Trimming shortened V by 4 bases and J by 5 bases, and 20 bases separated the two germline ends. The CDR3 covers 16 residues. The CDR3 nucleotides are TGTGCCAGCAGTTCACCTTACCTGAGAGGGTGGGAGACCCAGTACTTC. Translation: CASSSPYLRGWETQYF.